This T cell receptor (beta chain) was sequenced during a study of blood T cells in healthy people across ages. With a J-beta primer mix and a sample-barcoded 5' primer, a second PCR ran roughly 6 to 11 cycles. From the 5' RACE reads, TCRdb called clonotypes with MiXCR, one entry per CDR3 protein. This sample yields approximately 800,000 distinct CDR3 sequences, of which roughly 50% are seen a single time; under 30% belongs to the top ten. Germline V gene sequence: CDR1 SGHAT, CDR2 FQNNGV. This CDR3 comprises 14 residues. The ends were cut back, 3 bases at V and 6 bases at J, with 15 bases in the middle.

The genes are TRBV11-2 and TRBJ2-7, with a tentative D call TRBD1 (5 bases). Input material: blood. The receptor's source is a man aged 40-49 years in good health. The CDR3 nucleotides are TGTGCCAGCAGCTTCGCGCTCCTTCAGGGCGAGCAGTACTTC. Protein: CASSFALLQGEQYF.